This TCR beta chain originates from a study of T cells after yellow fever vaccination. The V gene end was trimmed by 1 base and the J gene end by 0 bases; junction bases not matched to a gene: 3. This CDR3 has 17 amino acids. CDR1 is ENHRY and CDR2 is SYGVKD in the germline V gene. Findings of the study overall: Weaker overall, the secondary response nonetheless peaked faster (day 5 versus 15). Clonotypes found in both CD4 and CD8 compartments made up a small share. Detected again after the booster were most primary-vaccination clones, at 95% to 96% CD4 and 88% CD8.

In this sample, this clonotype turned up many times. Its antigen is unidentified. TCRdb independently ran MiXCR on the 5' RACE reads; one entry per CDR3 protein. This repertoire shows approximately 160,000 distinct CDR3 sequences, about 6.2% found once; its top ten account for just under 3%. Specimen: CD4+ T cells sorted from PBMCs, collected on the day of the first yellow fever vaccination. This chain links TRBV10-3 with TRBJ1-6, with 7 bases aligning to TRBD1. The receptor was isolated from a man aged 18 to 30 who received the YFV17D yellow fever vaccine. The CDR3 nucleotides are TGTGCCATCAGTGAGTTCGCAGGGGGCTCCTATAATTCACCCCTCCACTTT. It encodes CAISEFAGGSYNSPLHF.